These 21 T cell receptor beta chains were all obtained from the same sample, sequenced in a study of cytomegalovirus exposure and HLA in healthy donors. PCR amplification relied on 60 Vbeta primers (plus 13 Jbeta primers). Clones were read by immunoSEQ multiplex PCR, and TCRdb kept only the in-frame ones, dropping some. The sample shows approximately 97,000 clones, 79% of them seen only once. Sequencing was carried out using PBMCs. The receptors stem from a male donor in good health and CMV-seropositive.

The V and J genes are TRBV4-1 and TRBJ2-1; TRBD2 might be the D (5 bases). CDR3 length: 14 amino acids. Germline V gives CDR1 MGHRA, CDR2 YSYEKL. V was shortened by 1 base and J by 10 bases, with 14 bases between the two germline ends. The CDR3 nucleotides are TGCGCCAGCAGCCAAGGACGAGGGTATGGCGAGCAGTTCTTC. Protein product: CASSQGRGYGEQFF.

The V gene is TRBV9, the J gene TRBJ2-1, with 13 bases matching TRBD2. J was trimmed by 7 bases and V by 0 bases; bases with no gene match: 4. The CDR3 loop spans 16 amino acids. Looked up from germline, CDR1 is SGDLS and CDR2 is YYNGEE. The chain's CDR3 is CASSVGTSGGLNEQFF. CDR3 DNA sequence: TGTGCCAGCAGCGTAGGGACTAGCGGGGGTCTTAATGAGCAGTTCTTC.

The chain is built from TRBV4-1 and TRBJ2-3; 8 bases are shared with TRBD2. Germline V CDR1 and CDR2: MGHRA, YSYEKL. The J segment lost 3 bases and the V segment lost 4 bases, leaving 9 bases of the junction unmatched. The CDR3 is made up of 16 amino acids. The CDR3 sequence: CASSRSGLGGTDTQYF. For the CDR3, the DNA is TGCGCCAGCAGCCGCTCGGGACTAGGAGGGACAGATACGCAGTATTTT.

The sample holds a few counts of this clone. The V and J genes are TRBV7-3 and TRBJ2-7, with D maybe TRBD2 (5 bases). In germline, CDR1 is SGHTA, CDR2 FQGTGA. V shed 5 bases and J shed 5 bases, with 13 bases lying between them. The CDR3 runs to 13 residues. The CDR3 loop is CASSPRTRDEQYF. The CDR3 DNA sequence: TGTGCCAGCAGCCCCCGGACGAGGGACGAGCAGTACTTC.

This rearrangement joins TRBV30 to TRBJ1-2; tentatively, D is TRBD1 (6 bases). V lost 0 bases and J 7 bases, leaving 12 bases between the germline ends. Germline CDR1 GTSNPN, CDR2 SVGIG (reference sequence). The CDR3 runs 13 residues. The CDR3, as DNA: TGTGCCTGGAGTGTACGGGGGGGCCTTGGCTACACCTTC. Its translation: CAWSVRGGLGYTF. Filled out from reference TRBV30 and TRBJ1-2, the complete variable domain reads SQTIHQWPATLVQPVGSPLSLECTVEGTSNPNLYWYRQAAGRGLQLLFYSVGIGQISSEVPQNLSASRPQDRQFILSSKKLLLSDSGFYLCAWSVRGGLGYTFGSGTRLTVV.

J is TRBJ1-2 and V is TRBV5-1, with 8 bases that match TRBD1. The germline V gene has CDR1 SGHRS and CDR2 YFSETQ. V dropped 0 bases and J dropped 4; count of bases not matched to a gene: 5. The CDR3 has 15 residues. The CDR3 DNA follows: TGCGCCAGCAGCTTGGGACAGGGGCCTCCCTATGGCTACACCTTC. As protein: CASSLGQGPPYGYTF.

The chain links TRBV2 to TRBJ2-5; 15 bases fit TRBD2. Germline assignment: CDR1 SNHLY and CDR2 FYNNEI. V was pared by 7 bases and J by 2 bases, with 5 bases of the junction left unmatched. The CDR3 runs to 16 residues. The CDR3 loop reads CASNLGLAGGQETQYF. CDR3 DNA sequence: TGTGCCAGCAACCTAGGACTAGCGGGGGGGCAAGAGACCCAGTACTTC.

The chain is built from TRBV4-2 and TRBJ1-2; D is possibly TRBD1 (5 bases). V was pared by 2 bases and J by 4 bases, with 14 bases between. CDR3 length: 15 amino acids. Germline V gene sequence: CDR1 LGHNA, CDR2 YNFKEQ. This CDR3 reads CASSQLAGWFYGYTF. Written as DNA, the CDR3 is TGTGCCAGCAGCCAACTGGCAGGGTGGTTCTATGGCTACACCTTC.

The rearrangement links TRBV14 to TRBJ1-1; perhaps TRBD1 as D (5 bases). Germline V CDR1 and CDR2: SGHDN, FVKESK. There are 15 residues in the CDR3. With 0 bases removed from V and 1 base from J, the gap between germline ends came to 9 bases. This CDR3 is CASSQDTTENTEAFF. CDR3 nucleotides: TGTGCCAGCAGCCAAGATACGACAGAGAACACTGAAGCTTTCTTT.

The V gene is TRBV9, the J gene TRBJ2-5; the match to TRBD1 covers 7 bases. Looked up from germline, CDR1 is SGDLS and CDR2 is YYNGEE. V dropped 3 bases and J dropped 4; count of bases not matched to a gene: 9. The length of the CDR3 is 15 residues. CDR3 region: CASSAGRGNRETQYF. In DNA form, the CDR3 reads TGTGCCAGCAGCGCTGGCAGGGGGAATCGAGAGACCCAGTACTTC. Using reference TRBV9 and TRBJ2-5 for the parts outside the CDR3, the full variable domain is DSGVTQTPKHLITATGQRVTLRCSPRSGDLSVYWYQQSLDQGLQFLIQYYNGEERAKGNILERFSAQQFPDLHSELNLSSLELGDSALYFCASSAGRGNRETQYFGPGTRLLVL.

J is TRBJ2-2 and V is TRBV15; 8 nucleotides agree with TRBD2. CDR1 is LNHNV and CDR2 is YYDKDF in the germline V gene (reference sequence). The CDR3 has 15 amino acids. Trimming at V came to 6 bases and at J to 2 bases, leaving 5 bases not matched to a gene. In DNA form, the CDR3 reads TGTGCCACCAGACCCGGGGGGGTAAACACCGGGGAGCTGTTTTTT. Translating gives CATRPGGVNTGELFF. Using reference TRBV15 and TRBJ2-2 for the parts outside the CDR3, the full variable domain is DAMVIQNPRYQVTQFGKPVTLSCSQTLNHNVMYWYQQKSSQAPKLLFHYYDKDFNNEADTPDNFQSRRPNTSFCFLDIRSPGLGDTAMYLCATRPGGVNTGELFFGEGSRLTVL.

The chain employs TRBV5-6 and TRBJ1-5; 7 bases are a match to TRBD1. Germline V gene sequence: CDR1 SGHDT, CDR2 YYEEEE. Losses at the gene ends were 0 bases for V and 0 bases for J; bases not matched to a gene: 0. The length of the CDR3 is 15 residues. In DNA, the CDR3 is TGTGCCAGCAGCTTGGCAGGGGGTAGCAATCAGCCCCAGCATTTT. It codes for CASSLAGGSNQPQHF.

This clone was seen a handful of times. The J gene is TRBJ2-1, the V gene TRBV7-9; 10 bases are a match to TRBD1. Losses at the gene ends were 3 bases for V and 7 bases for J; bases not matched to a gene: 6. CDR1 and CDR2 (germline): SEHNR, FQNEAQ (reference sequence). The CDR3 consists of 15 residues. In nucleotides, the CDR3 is TGTGCCAGCAGCTTGTCAGGACAGGGGGGGAATGAGCAGTTCTTC. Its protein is CASSLSGQGGNEQFF.

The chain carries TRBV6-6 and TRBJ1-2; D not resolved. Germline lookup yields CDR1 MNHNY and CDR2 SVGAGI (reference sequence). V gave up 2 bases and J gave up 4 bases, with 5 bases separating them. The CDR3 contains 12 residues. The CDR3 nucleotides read TGTGCCAGCAGTTACCCGTCCTATGGCTACACCTTC. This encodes CASSYPSYGYTF.

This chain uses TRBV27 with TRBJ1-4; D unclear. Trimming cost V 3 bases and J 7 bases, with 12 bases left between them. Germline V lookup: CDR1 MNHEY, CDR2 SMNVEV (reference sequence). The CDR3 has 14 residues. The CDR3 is CASSLTFPGEKLFF. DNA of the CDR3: TGTGCCAGCAGTTTGACGTTCCCGGGTGAAAAACTGTTTTTT.

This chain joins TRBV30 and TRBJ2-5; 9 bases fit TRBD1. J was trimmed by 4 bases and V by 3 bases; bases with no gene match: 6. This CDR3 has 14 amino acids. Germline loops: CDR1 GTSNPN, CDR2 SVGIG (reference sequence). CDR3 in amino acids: CAWSSTGGLETQYF. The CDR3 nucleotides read TGTGCCTGGAGCTCAACAGGGGGCTTAGAGACCCAGTACTTC.

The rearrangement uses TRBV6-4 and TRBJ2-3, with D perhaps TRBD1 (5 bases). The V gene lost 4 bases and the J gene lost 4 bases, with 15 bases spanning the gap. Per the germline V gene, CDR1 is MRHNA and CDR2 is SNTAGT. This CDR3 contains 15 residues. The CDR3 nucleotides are TGTGCCAGCAGTGGTAAAGGGCAGGGCGCAGATACGCAGTATTTT. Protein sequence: CASSGKGQGADTQYF.

The CDR3, as DNA: TGCGCCAGCAGCCAGACCCCGACAGGTACCAATCAGCCCCAGCATTTT. Translating gives CASSQTPTGTNQPQHF. This chain links TRBV4-1 with TRBJ1-5, with TRBD1 as a possible D gene (6 bases). V was cut by 3 bases and J by 3 bases, with 15 bases left in between. Germline V gene lookup returns CDR1 MGHRA and CDR2 YSYEKL. This CDR3 contains 16 residues.

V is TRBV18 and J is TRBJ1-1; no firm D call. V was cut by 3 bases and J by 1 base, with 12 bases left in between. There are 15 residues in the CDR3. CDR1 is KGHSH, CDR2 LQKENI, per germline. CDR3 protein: CASSPAYTRNTEAFF. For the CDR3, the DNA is TGTGCCAGCTCACCCGCGTATACGAGGAACACTGAAGCTTTCTTT.

The CDR3 DNA reads TGCGCCAGCAAACGTCTGCTAGTTGGAGATACGCAGTATTTT. Translated, it gives CASKRLLVGDTQYF. The chain couples TRBV5-1 to TRBJ2-3; no clear D. CDR3 length: 14 residues. Trimming left V 6 bases short and J 5 bases short, with 16 bases between. Per the germline V gene, CDR1 is SGHRS and CDR2 is YFSETQ. The variable domain in full, with the rest retrieved from reference TRBV5-1 and TRBJ2-3, is KAGVTQTPRYLIKTRGQQVTLSCSPISGHRSVSWYQQTPGQGLQFLFEYFSETQRNKGNFPGRFSGRQFSNSRSEMNVSTLELGDSALYLCASKRLLVGDTQYFGPGTRLTVL.

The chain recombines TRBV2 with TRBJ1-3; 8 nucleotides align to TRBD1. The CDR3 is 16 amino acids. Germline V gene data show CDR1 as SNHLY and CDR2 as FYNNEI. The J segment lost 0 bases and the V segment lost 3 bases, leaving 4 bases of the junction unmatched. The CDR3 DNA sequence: TGTGCCAGCAGTGAGGGACAGGCCTACTCTGGAAACACCATATATTTT. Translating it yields CASSEGQAYSGNTIYF.